The sample holds a few counts of the clone carrying this T cell receptor (beta chain). Its antigen remains unidentified. TCRdb analysed the PCR reads with MiXCR anew, one entry per CDR3 protein. The repertoire holds more than 35,000 distinct CDR3 sequences, with about 35% as singletons. This sample stems from a study of vaccination and CD4 T cells after COVID-19. Study information: Convalescent patients gave post-COVID blood a median approximately 100 days post-diagnosis, range 35 to 161. Study outcomes and limitations: Convalescent participants were relatively few, and none had early post-infection timepoints studied. Spike mono-reactivity applied to 304 of 307 vaccine-specific clones detected in convalescent patients.

After removal of 5 bases from V and 10 bases from J, the junction contained 7 bases not matched to a gene. The CDR3 totals 15 residues. Germline values: CDR1 KGHDR, CDR2 SFDVKD. Indicated time point: late sampling 161 to 241 days after vaccination in a few convalescent patients. Positive PCR dates ranged from March to December 2020; these dates predated US Alpha, Beta and Delta variants. The sequence was obtained from a human donor who had recovered from COVID-19. The source material was CD4+ T cells from blood, sampled about 7 months after SARS-CoV-2 vaccination. J is TRBJ2-1 and V is TRBV24-1; TRBD2 aligns across 13 bases. This CDR3 is CATSGGLAGVGEQFF. Written as DNA, the CDR3 is TGTGCCACCAGTGGCGGACTAGCGGGAGTCGGGGAGCAGTTCTTC.